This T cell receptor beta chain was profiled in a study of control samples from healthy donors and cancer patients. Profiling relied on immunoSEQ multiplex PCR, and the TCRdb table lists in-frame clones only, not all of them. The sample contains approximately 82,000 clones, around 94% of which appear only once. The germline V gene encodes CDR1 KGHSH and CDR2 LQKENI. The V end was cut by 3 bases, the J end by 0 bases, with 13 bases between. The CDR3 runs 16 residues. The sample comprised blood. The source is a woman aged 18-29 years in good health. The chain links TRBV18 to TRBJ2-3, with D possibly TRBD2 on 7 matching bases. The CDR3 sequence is CASSPKGGGSTDTQYF. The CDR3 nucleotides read TGTGCCAGCTCACCCAAAGGGGGGGGTAGCACAGATACGCAGTATTTT.